The rows below give T cell receptor beta chains drawn from one sample of a study of blood T cell repertoires in COVID-19. Produced via immunoSEQ multiplex PCR; TCRdb's table is partial and in-frame only. Among 70,000 to 85,000 clones listed, around 86% were seen once. Input material: peripheral blood. Source of these receptors: a human donor in a cohort sampled during active COVID-19. The CDR3 runs from the conserved cysteine through the conserved F or W. D genes are given only for firm matches. Expanded clones get a size class; other rows say once, few or many, or leave the size out.

v_gene	d_gene	j_gene	abundance	CDR3aa	CDR3nt
TRBV5-6	-	TRBJ2-5	-	CASSLKGIETQYF	TGTGCCAGCAGCTTGAAGGGGATTGAGACCCAGTACTTC
TRBV6-4	-	TRBJ2-7	-	CASNLTGNTTVYSYEQYF	TGTGCCAGCAACTTAACGGGGAATACTACTGTGTATTCCTACGAGCAGTACTTC
TRBV5-5	-	TRBJ2-5	-	CASSLALGEAMTQYF	TGTGCCAGCAGCTTGGCGCTGGGGGAGGCCATGACCCAGTACTTC
TRBV4-1	-	TRBJ2-2	-	CASSATGANTGELFF	TGCGCCAGCTCCGCCACAGGCGCGAACACCGGGGAGCTGTTTTTT
TRBV7-8	-	TRBJ2-7	few	CASSLGVNPGDYEQYF	TGTGCCAGCAGCTTAGGAGTCAACCCGGGAGACTACGAGCAGTACTTC
TRBV19	-	TRBJ2-3	-	CASSPGQPRVDTQYF	TGTGCCAGTAGTCCTGGACAGCCCCGAGTAGATACGCAGTATTTT
TRBV5-1	-	TRBJ1-5	-	CASSYEGGNQPQHF	TGCGCCAGCAGCTATGAGGGCGGTAATCAGCCCCAGCATTTT
TRBV19	-	TRBJ2-3	-	CASSPSPGNRNTQYF	TGTGCCAGTAGCCCCTCGCCGGGGAATAGGAATACGCAGTATTTT
TRBV10-3	-	TRBJ1-5	few	CAISSAGDNQPQHF	TGTGCCATCAGTTCGGCAGGGGACAATCAGCCCCAGCATTTT
TRBV5-4	TRBD1	TRBJ1-1	-	CASSLETGVGGAFF	TGTGCCAGCAGCTTGGAGACAGGGGTGGGGGGAGCTTTCTTT
TRBV7-3	-	TRBJ1-2	-	CASSLQGSYGYTF	TGTGCCAGCAGCTTACAGGGAAGCTATGGCTACACCTTC